This T cell receptor (beta chain) originates from a study of CD8 T cells in Susac syndrome. Reverse transcription of roughly 0.5 to 1 ug RNA was carried out with random hexamers. An immunoSEQ multiplex PCR generated amplified TCR beta CDR3 products spanning 54 Vbeta and 13 Jbeta. TCRdb redid the calling of the immunoSEQ multiplex PCR reads with MiXCR, one entry per CDR3 protein. The table has about 300,000 distinct CDR3 sequences, about 90% seen once. High-throughput TCR beta sequencing covered peripheral CD8+ and CD4+ T cells. Negative isolation yielded the CD8+ and CD4+ T cells, while FACS enriched the TEMRA cells. The length of the CDR3 is 12 residues. The germline V gene encodes CDR1 ENHRY and CDR2 SYGVKD. Trimming pared 2 bases from V and 5 bases from J, leaving 4 bases between.

The sequencing sample was made of CD4+ T cells from PBMCs. The receptor's source is a human donor with multiple sclerosis. This rearrangement joins TRBV10-3 to TRBJ2-1; no reliable D call. The CDR3 here is CAISEDNNEQFF. CDR3 bases: TGTGCCATCAGTGAGGACAACAATGAGCAGTTCTTC.